This is a list of T cell receptor beta chains from one sample in a study of blood T cell repertoires in COVID-19. Clones were read by immunoSEQ multiplex PCR, and TCRdb kept only the in-frame ones, dropping some. This table holds tens of thousands of clones, about nine tenths found once. The sample was peripheral blood. These TCRs come from a male donor with acute or convalescent COVID-19. CDR3s include the opening cysteine and the closing phenylalanine or tryptophan. The order of the fields is J gene, D gene, V gene, clone size, CDR3 DNA, CDR3 protein. The D gene is left open where the match is weak. Clone size is shown for a subset of rows, as once, few, many or a class of expanded clone.

j_call: TRBJ2-3
d_call: NA
v_call: TRBV3-1/TRBV3-2
clone_size: NA
cdr3_nt: TGTGCCAGCAGCCAGGCCGAGGACCCCCGGGGGCAGTATTTT
cdr3_aa: CASSQAEDPRGQYF

j_call: TRBJ1-5
d_call: NA
v_call: TRBV6-5
clone_size: NA
cdr3_nt: TGTGCCAGCAGTTACGGGGGGGGGAGCAATCAGCCCCAGCATTTT
cdr3_aa: CASSYGGGSNQPQHF

j_call: TRBJ1-3
d_call: NA
v_call: TRBV7-8
clone_size: NA
cdr3_nt: TGTGCCAGCAGCTTAGCGTCAGGGTCTGGAAACACCATATATTTT
cdr3_aa: CASSLASGSGNTIYF

j_call: TRBJ2-1
d_call: TRBD2
v_call: TRBV7-6
clone_size: NA
cdr3_nt: TGTGCCAGCAGCGGTACTAGCGGGGTTTGGAATGAGCAGTTCTTC
cdr3_aa: CASSGTSGVWNEQFF

j_call: TRBJ2-3
d_call: NA
v_call: TRBV6-6
clone_size: NA
cdr3_nt: TGTGCCAGCAGTTACCGGCGGCCGAGCACAGATACGCAGTATTTT
cdr3_aa: CASSYRRPSTDTQYF

j_call: TRBJ2-3
d_call: TRBD2
v_call: TRBV2
clone_size: NA
cdr3_nt: TGTGCCAGCAGGAGGGTAGCGGGGGGCACAGATACGCAGTATTTT
cdr3_aa: CASRRVAGGTDTQYF

j_call: TRBJ1-1
d_call: TRBD1
v_call: TRBV2
clone_size: NA
cdr3_nt: TGTGCCAGCCTCCCGGGACAGGGGGCTGAAGCTTTCTTT
cdr3_aa: CASLPGQGAEAFF

j_call: TRBJ2-7
d_call: NA
v_call: TRBV3-1/TRBV3-2
clone_size: NA
cdr3_nt: TGTGCCAGCAGCCGACTAAAGACAGGAGGCTCCTACGAGCAGTACTTC
cdr3_aa: CASSRLKTGGSYEQYF

j_call: TRBJ2-1
d_call: TRBD1
v_call: TRBV5-5
clone_size: once
cdr3_nt: TGTGCCAGCACCTACTTGGACAGGGCCTACAATGAGCAGTTCTTC
cdr3_aa: CASTYLDRAYNEQFF

j_call: TRBJ2-5
d_call: TRBD2
v_call: TRBV6-5
clone_size: NA
cdr3_nt: TGTGCCAGCAGTTACGGGGGGAGGGATAAGGGAGAGACCCAGTACTTC
cdr3_aa: CASSYGGRDKGETQYF

j_call: TRBJ1-6
d_call: NA
v_call: TRBV25-1
clone_size: NA
cdr3_nt: TGTGCCAGCAGCGGCGGGCACAATTCACCCCTCCACTTT
cdr3_aa: CASSGGHNSPLHF

j_call: TRBJ2-7
d_call: TRBD2
v_call: TRBV10-3
clone_size: once
cdr3_nt: TGTGCCGCGGGGACTAGCGGGGCAACCTACGAGCAGTACTTC
cdr3_aa: CAAGTSGATYEQYF

j_call: TRBJ1-1
d_call: NA
v_call: TRBV6-5
clone_size: NA
cdr3_nt: TGTGCCAGCACTCCCCGGGGGAACACTGAAGCTTTCTTT
cdr3_aa: CASTPRGNTEAFF

j_call: TRBJ1-2
d_call: TRBD1
v_call: TRBV3-1/TRBV3-2
clone_size: NA
cdr3_nt: TGTGCCAGCAGCCAAGGGCAGGGGGCGGTGAGCGGCTACACCTTC
cdr3_aa: CASSQGQGAVSGYTF

j_call: TRBJ1-4
d_call: NA
v_call: TRBV5-4
clone_size: NA
cdr3_nt: TGTGCCAGCAGTCGGGAGGGAGAAAAACTGTTTTTT
cdr3_aa: CASSREGEKLFF

j_call: TRBJ1-1
d_call: TRBD1
v_call: TRBV5-8
clone_size: few
cdr3_nt: TGTGCCAGCAGCTCCCGGGGCGACAGGGAAGATTCTGAAGCTTTCTTT
cdr3_aa: CASSSRGDREDSEAFF

j_call: TRBJ1-2
d_call: TRBD1
v_call: TRBV28
clone_size: NA
cdr3_nt: TGTGCCAGCAGTTCCCTACAGGGGGCGGTAGGCTACACCTTC
cdr3_aa: CASSSLQGAVGYTF

j_call: TRBJ1-6
d_call: NA
v_call: TRBV14
clone_size: NA
cdr3_nt: TGTGCCAGCAGCCAGAGTGGGGGGATATCACCCCTCCACTTT
cdr3_aa: CASSQSGGISPLHF

j_call: TRBJ1-5
d_call: TRBD1
v_call: TRBV7-9
clone_size: NA
cdr3_nt: TGTGCCAGCAGCTTAGAGGACAGGGGGCGAATTAATGGCCCCCAGCATTTT
cdr3_aa: CASSLEDRGRINGPQHF

j_call: TRBJ1-6
d_call: TRBD1
v_call: TRBV6-5
clone_size: NA
cdr3_nt: TGTGCCAGCAGTTCCCGGAGGGACAGGGGGCACTCACCCCTCCACTTT
cdr3_aa: CASSSRRDRGHSPLHF

j_call: TRBJ2-3
d_call: NA
v_call: TRBV10-3
clone_size: NA
cdr3_nt: TGTGCCATCAGTGGAGGTGGGGGGAGCACAGATACGCAGTATTTT
cdr3_aa: CAISGGGGSTDTQYF

j_call: TRBJ1-6
d_call: TRBD1
v_call: TRBV2
clone_size: NA
cdr3_nt: TGTGCCAGTCGCGGGACAGGGGGTTTTTTGAGCCATTCACCCCTCCACTTT
cdr3_aa: CASRGTGGFLSHSPLHF

j_call: TRBJ1-2
d_call: TRBD1
v_call: TRBV28
clone_size: NA
cdr3_nt: TGTGCCAGCAGTCAGGGGGCGCAGGACTATGGCTACACCTTC
cdr3_aa: CASSQGAQDYGYTF

j_call: TRBJ1-1
d_call: NA
v_call: TRBV6-4
clone_size: NA
cdr3_nt: TGTGCCAGCAGTAAGGAACAGATGAACACTGAAGCTTTCTTT
cdr3_aa: CASSKEQMNTEAFF

j_call: TRBJ2-7
d_call: TRBD2
v_call: TRBV7-2
clone_size: NA
cdr3_nt: TGTGCCAGCAGCTTAGAGGGAGGGGAAGCCTACGAGCAGTACTTC
cdr3_aa: CASSLEGGEAYEQYF

j_call: TRBJ1-2
d_call: NA
v_call: TRBV3-1/TRBV3-2
clone_size: NA
cdr3_nt: TGTGCCAGCAGCCAAGACCAGGACAGATCCAGCCCCTATGGCTACACCTTC
cdr3_aa: CASSQDQDRSSPYGYTF

j_call: TRBJ1-4
d_call: NA
v_call: TRBV25-1
clone_size: NA
cdr3_nt: TGTGCCAGCAATACAGGGTGGGGCGAAAAACTGTTTTTT
cdr3_aa: CASNTGWGEKLFF

j_call: TRBJ1-2
d_call: TRBD1
v_call: TRBV4-2
clone_size: NA
cdr3_nt: TGTGCCAGCAGCCCGACGACAGGGGGCAAGGGCTACACCTTC
cdr3_aa: CASSPTTGGKGYTF

j_call: TRBJ1-6
d_call: TRBD1
v_call: TRBV6-2/TRBV6-3
clone_size: NA
cdr3_nt: TGTGCCAGCAGTTACATGGGACAGGAGAATTCACCCCTCCACTTT
cdr3_aa: CASSYMGQENSPLHF

j_call: TRBJ2-5
d_call: NA
v_call: TRBV27
clone_size: NA
cdr3_nt: TGTGCCAGCAGTTTATCTAGGGGGAGATCAGGCGAGGAGACCCAGTACTTC
cdr3_aa: CASSLSRGRSGEETQYF

j_call: TRBJ2-5
d_call: NA
v_call: TRBV11-1
clone_size: NA
cdr3_nt: TGTGCCAGCAGAACCACCGGGGGGACCCAGTACTTC
cdr3_aa: CASRTTGGTQYF

j_call: TRBJ1-2
d_call: TRBD1
v_call: TRBV7-2
clone_size: NA
cdr3_nt: TGTGCCAGCAGCCGCCTCCGCAGGGGGCCCTATGGCTACACCTTC
cdr3_aa: CASSRLRRGPYGYTF

j_call: TRBJ1-1
d_call: TRBD1
v_call: TRBV29-1
clone_size: NA
cdr3_nt: TGCAGCGTCGGACAGGGAGGGACTGAAGCTTTCTTT
cdr3_aa: CSVGQGGTEAFF

j_call: TRBJ2-5
d_call: TRBD2
v_call: TRBV5-5
clone_size: NA
cdr3_nt: TGTGCCAGCAGAGCGGGAGCTAATGGGGAGACCCAGTACTTC
cdr3_aa: CASRAGANGETQYF

j_call: TRBJ1-5
d_call: TRBD1
v_call: TRBV15
clone_size: NA
cdr3_nt: TGTGCCACCAGCAACCCAGGACAGGGAGGAAGTCAGCCCCAGCATTTT
cdr3_aa: CATSNPGQGGSQPQHF

j_call: TRBJ1-2
d_call: NA
v_call: TRBV6-1
clone_size: NA
cdr3_nt: TGTGCCAGCAGTGAAGCGGCAGTTTATGGCTACACCTTC
cdr3_aa: CASSEAAVYGYTF

j_call: TRBJ2-3
d_call: NA
v_call: TRBV5-1
clone_size: NA
cdr3_nt: TGCGCCAGCAGCTTGGGACTAGATGGGGCAGATACGCAGTATTTT
cdr3_aa: CASSLGLDGADTQYF

j_call: TRBJ1-3
d_call: NA
v_call: TRBV3-1/TRBV3-2
clone_size: NA
cdr3_nt: TGTGCCAGCAGCCACTGGACAGACTCTGGAAACACCATATATTTT
cdr3_aa: CASSHWTDSGNTIYF

j_call: TRBJ1-5
d_call: TRBD1
v_call: TRBV6-5
clone_size: NA
cdr3_nt: TGTGCCAGCAGCAGGACAGGGGGGAGCAATCAGCCCCAGCATTTT
cdr3_aa: CASSRTGGSNQPQHF

j_call: TRBJ1-6
d_call: NA
v_call: TRBV14
clone_size: NA
cdr3_nt: TGTGCCAGCAGCCAAGCGGGTCTTCCTAATTCACCCCTCCACTTT
cdr3_aa: CASSQAGLPNSPLHF

j_call: TRBJ1-2
d_call: NA
v_call: TRBV7-9
clone_size: NA
cdr3_nt: TGTGCCAGCAGCTTAGATGGGGCCTCGGTGGATGGCTACACCTTC
cdr3_aa: CASSLDGASVDGYTF

j_call: TRBJ1-1
d_call: TRBD1
v_call: TRBV27
clone_size: NA
cdr3_nt: TGTGCCAGCAGTTTGCAACAGGACAGGGCCACTGAAGCTTTCTTT
cdr3_aa: CASSLQQDRATEAFF

j_call: TRBJ1-1
d_call: TRBD1
v_call: TRBV27
clone_size: NA
cdr3_nt: TGTGCCAGCAGTCTACGGGACAGTAGTTACACTGAAGCTTTCTTT
cdr3_aa: CASSLRDSSYTEAFF

j_call: TRBJ2-7
d_call: NA
v_call: TRBV29-1
clone_size: NA
cdr3_nt: TGCAGCGTTGATCTCAGGGACGAGCAGTACTTC
cdr3_aa: CSVDLRDEQYF

j_call: TRBJ1-1
d_call: TRBD1
v_call: TRBV5-4
clone_size: NA
cdr3_nt: TGTGCCAGCAGCTTGACAGGGGGCACTGAAGCTTTCTTT
cdr3_aa: CASSLTGGTEAFF

j_call: TRBJ1-3
d_call: TRBD1
v_call: TRBV6-2/TRBV6-3
clone_size: once
cdr3_nt: TGTGCCAGCAGTTACTCCGCCGGGACAGTCTCCGGAAACACCATATATTTT
cdr3_aa: CASSYSAGTVSGNTIYF

j_call: TRBJ1-6
d_call: NA
v_call: TRBV18
clone_size: NA
cdr3_nt: TGTGCCAGCTCCCCCGATTTGGCGGGGGGGGGCAATTCACCCCTCCACTTT
cdr3_aa: CASSPDLAGGGNSPLHF

j_call: TRBJ2-2
d_call: NA
v_call: TRBV6-6
clone_size: NA
cdr3_nt: TGTGCCAGCAGAGGGACATTGAACACCGGGGAGCTGTTTTTT
cdr3_aa: CASRGTLNTGELFF

j_call: TRBJ1-2
d_call: NA
v_call: TRBV19
clone_size: NA
cdr3_nt: TGTGCCAGTAGTATAGTGGGCCAGGGGCATGGCTACACCTTC
cdr3_aa: CASSIVGQGHGYTF

j_call: TRBJ2-1
d_call: TRBD2
v_call: TRBV3-1/TRBV3-2
clone_size: few
cdr3_nt: TGTGCCAGCATACTGAGTAGCGGGGGGCCAGGTAATGAGCAGTTCTTC
cdr3_aa: CASILSSGGPGNEQFF

j_call: TRBJ2-1
d_call: TRBD2
v_call: TRBV6-4
clone_size: NA
cdr3_nt: TGTGCCAGCAGACAACTAGCGGGGCGATACAATGAGCAGTTCTTC
cdr3_aa: CASRQLAGRYNEQFF

j_call: TRBJ2-3
d_call: TRBD1
v_call: TRBV6-2/TRBV6-3
clone_size: NA
cdr3_nt: TGTGCCAGCAGCCCTGATCAGGGGGCGGGCACAGATACGCAGTATTTT
cdr3_aa: CASSPDQGAGTDTQYF

j_call: TRBJ2-5
d_call: NA
v_call: TRBV9
clone_size: NA
cdr3_nt: TGTGCCAGCAGCGTCTCGACAGCACCAGGGACCCAGTACTTC
cdr3_aa: CASSVSTAPGTQYF

j_call: TRBJ2-1
d_call: NA
v_call: TRBV21-1
clone_size: NA
cdr3_nt: TGTGCCAGCAGCAAAGGGGCCAGCACTGAGCAGTTCTTC
cdr3_aa: CASSKGASTEQFF

j_call: TRBJ2-7
d_call: TRBD1
v_call: TRBV12-3/TRBV12-4
clone_size: NA
cdr3_nt: TGTGCCAGCATTCGGGACAGGGTGGGTGAGCAGTACTTC
cdr3_aa: CASIRDRVGEQYF

j_call: TRBJ1-1
d_call: NA
v_call: TRBV7-8
clone_size: NA
cdr3_nt: TGTGCCAGCAGCTTCGCAAGGACAGACCCTGAAGCTTTCTTT
cdr3_aa: CASSFARTDPEAFF

j_call: TRBJ1-5
d_call: NA
v_call: TRBV4-2
clone_size: NA
cdr3_nt: TGTGCCAGCAGCCAGGGCACTCAGCCCCAGCATTTT
cdr3_aa: CASSQGTQPQHF